What follows are 8 T cell receptor beta chains derived from one specimen sequenced in a study of neurological immune-mediated disorders. TCRdb reanalysed the 5' RACE reads using MiXCR and keeps one entry per CDR3 protein. This sample has about 71,000 distinct CDR3 sequences, with nearly 3.5% found just once. Sequenced: PBMCs. The receptors here all came from a man aged 35 to 55 with multiple sclerosis.

Many counts were recorded for this clonotype. V usage is TRBV12-3 or TRBV12-4 and J usage is TRBJ2-3; D is perhaps TRBD1 (6 bases). The germline V and J ends were trimmed by 7 bases and 0 bases, with 17 bases remaining between them. The CDR3 sequence is 16 residues long. This CDR3 reads CASTPHGGESTDTQYF. The CDR3 DNA reads as TGTGCCAGCACCCCCCATGGGGGCGAGAGCACAGATACGCAGTATTTT.

The sample holds many counts of this clonotype. The rearrangement links TRBV3-1 to TRBJ2-3, with 10 positions matching TRBD2. Unmatched junction bases numbered 10, after V lost 0 bases and J lost 4 bases. Per germline, CDR1 LGHDT and CDR2 YNNKEL (reference sequence). The CDR3 has 18 residues. Here the CDR3 reads CASSQDRASGSGPDTQYF. CDR3 nucleotide sequence: TGTGCCAGCAGCCAAGATCGGGCTAGCGGGAGTGGGCCAGATACGCAGTATTTT.

This clonotype was observed many times. The chain has TRBV20-1 and TRBJ1-5; D not resolved. The germline V and J ends were trimmed by 4 bases and 5 bases, with 12 bases remaining between them. Germline V gene lookup returns CDR1 DFQATT and CDR2 SNEGSKA (reference sequence). This CDR3 contains 13 residues. CDR3 sequence: CSAIAQSYQPQHF. CDR3 nucleotide sequence: TGCAGTGCTATCGCCCAGTCGTATCAGCCCCAGCATTTT.

Ten or more counts support this clonotype. V usage is TRBV7-2 and J usage is TRBJ2-3, with TRBD1 as a possible D gene (6 bases). Germline V gene data show CDR1 as SGHTA and CDR2 as FQGNSA. The ends were cut back, 5 bases at V and 0 bases at J, with 12 bases in the middle. This CDR3 has 15 residues. This chain's CDR3 is CASSIQGSSTDTQYF. Here the CDR3 DNA reads TGTGCCAGCAGCATACAGGGCTCTAGCACAGATACGCAGTATTTT.

This clonotype was picked up many times. J is TRBJ2-5 and V is TRBV27; the D gene could be TRBD1 or TRBD2 (5 bases each). The CDR3 contains 11 residues. Germline V gene data show CDR1 as MNHEY and CDR2 as SMNVEV (reference sequence). Trimming took off 9 bases at V and 5 bases at J, with 10 bases between the two ends. DNA of the CDR3: TGTGCCAGTGCTGGGGGTGAGACCCAGTACTTC. Translated: CASAGGETQYF.

This clonotype was seen many times. This chain connects TRBV7-9 to TRBJ2-1, with 11 bases fitting TRBD2. Germline lookup yields CDR1 SEHNR and CDR2 FQNEAQ (reference sequence). V shed 2 bases, J shed 6 bases, and the junction held 12 bases outside the gene matches. This CDR3 region has 18 residues. The CDR3 sequence is CASSLPPRLAGRSNEQFF. The CDR3 nucleotides are TGTGCCAGCAGCTTACCCCCAAGACTAGCGGGACGCTCCAATGAGCAGTTCTTC. The variable domain in full, completed from reference TRBV7-9 and TRBJ2-1, reads DTGVSQNPRHKITKRGQNVTFRCDPISEHNRLYWYRQTLGQGPEFLTYFQNEAQLEKSRLLSDRFSAERPKGSFSTLEIQRTEQGDSAMYLCASSLPPRLAGRSNEQFFGPGTRLTVL.

This clonotype was observed many times. This chain connects TRBV27 to TRBJ2-5, with D unresolved. This CDR3 comprises 11 residues. CDR1 and CDR2 (germline): MNHEY, SMNVEV (reference sequence). Trimming pared 2 bases from V and 7 bases from J, leaving 5 bases between. CDR3 DNA: TGTGCCAGCAGTTTAGGGTTGACCCAGTACTTC. Its protein is CASSLGLTQYF.

This clonotype was observed many times. V is TRBV7-7 and J is TRBJ2-5, with D uncertain. V was trimmed by 5 bases and J by 5 bases, leaving 15 bases between them. There are 14 residues in the CDR3. CDR1 and CDR2 from the germline V gene are SSHAT and FNYEAQ (reference sequence). CDR3 DNA: TGTGCCAGCAGCCCAAACGGTGGTGCGGAGACCCAGTACTTC. Translating it yields CASSPNGGAETQYF.